This T cell receptor beta chain stems from a study of radiotherapy plus CTLA-4 blockade in lung cancer. Germline V gives CDR1 SGHNT, CDR2 YENEEA. The trim removed 6 bases at V and 5 bases at J, leaving 12 bases unmatched. The CDR3 is 15 residues long. The data were produced by immunoSEQ multiplex PCR, yet TCRdb's version contains in-frame clones alone and is incomplete. The data show fewer than 65,000 clones, approximately 80% seen once. The sequence came from a human donor with non-small cell lung cancer whose response to radiotherapy plus ipilimumab could not be evaluated. The chain links TRBV11-3 to TRBJ2-7; 8 nucleotides agree with TRBD2. The source was peripheral blood, collected from a patient treated with radiotherapy plus ipilimumab. DNA of the CDR3: TGTGCCAGCAGAAACGAGTCCGGGACTAGACACGAGCAGTACTTC. The encoded protein is CASRNESGTRHEQYF.